This is a list of T cell receptor beta chains from one sample in a study of cytomegalovirus exposure and HLA in healthy donors. The table came from immunoSEQ multiplex PCR; TCRdb's copy has only in-frame clones and leaves some out. Among approximately 79,000 clones listed, 78% were seen once. Sequenced sample: PBMCs. The receptor set was obtained from a male donor in good health and CMV-seropositive. The conserved cysteine and the conserved F or W are not part of the CDR3 here. Clone size is stated in some rows and not others, as once, few, many or a class when expanded.

V gene,clone size,J gene,CDR3 protein
TRBV7-2,.,TRBJ2-2,ASSPRLRGIANTGELF
TRBV7-9,.,TRBJ2-1,ASSLRGTGNEQF
TRBV5-5,.,TRBJ1-1,ASSLDSSGQGMGPEAF
TRBV5-4,.,TRBJ2-3,ASSSPKRGTDTQY
TRBV6-1,.,TRBJ1-6,ASSETGPRSPLH
TRBV19,.,TRBJ1-1,ASSIRGQTEAF
TRBV4-2,.,TRBJ2-7,ASSQTGTGSHEQY
TRBV19,once,TRBJ2-5,ASSMTEQETQY
TRBV7-2,.,TRBJ2-2,ASSPRSAVAGELF
TRBV9,.,TRBJ2-3,ASSTLEGGSGAPDTQY
TRBV5-1,.,TRBJ2-7,ASSAQSTGAIYEQY
TRBV9,.,TRBJ2-3,ASCAGASGGWDTQY
TRBV5-8,.,TRBJ2-6,ASSSEGTSGANVLT
TRBV18,.,TRBJ1-3,ASSAGEGNTIY
TRBV7-2,.,TRBJ2-5,ASVRGRYQETQY
TRBV6-1,once,TRBJ2-1,ASSEVLVFDEQF
TRBV28,.,TRBJ2-7,ASSPTDRVEQY
TRBV5-1,.,TRBJ1-2,ASSLGPGRAYGYT
TRBV10-3,once,TRBJ2-2,AIRLAGAGELF
TRBV29-1,.,TRBJ2-7,SGCAGTGPSEQY
TRBV11-2,.,TRBJ1-1,ASSFTGVTEAF
TRBV6-5,.,TRBJ2-5,ASSYSTRGARETQY
TRBV19,.,TRBJ1-5,ASSTGQGHQPQH
TRBV10-2,.,TRBJ2-1,ASSGSSGTVDLF